Listed below are T cell receptor beta chains from one sample, sequenced in a study of regulatory T cells in long-lasting Graves disease. TCRdb used MiXCR to reprocess the multiplex PCR reads, holding one entry per CDR3 protein. The sample contains about 430,000 distinct CDR3 sequences, about 15% of which appear only once. This same sample was also part of a study on T cells in Graves' hyperthyroidism and ophthalmopathy.

The sequences come from peripheral blood mononuclear cells (PBMCs), collected at new diagnosis, from a patient treated with antithyroid drugs. The receptors were sampled from a woman between 40 and 55 years old with Graves disease. The CDR3 runs from the conserved cysteine through the conserved F or W. D genes are given only for firm matches. Clone size is stated in some rows and not others, as once, few, many or a class when expanded.

clone_size j_call d_call v_call cdr3_nt cdr3_aa
. TRBJ2-1 TRBD2 TRBV10-3 TGTGCCATCAGCATAGCGGGAGGATCCTACAATGAGCAGTTCTTC CAISIAGGSYNEQFF
. TRBJ1-2 TRBD1 TRBV10-3 TGTGCCATCAGAAAGACAGGGGTTAACTATGGCTACACCTTC CAIRKTGVNYGYTF
many TRBJ2-1 TRBD2 TRBV12-3/TRBV12-4 TGTGCCAGCAGTCCACAAGGCGGCGGGAGGGCCGATAATGAGCAGTTCTTC CASSPQGGGRADNEQFF
many TRBJ2-5 . TRBV30 TGTGCCTGGAGAACAGGGACGGCGGAGACCCAGTACTTC CAWRTGTAETQYF
many TRBJ2-3 TRBD1 TRBV7-9 TGTGCCAGCAGCTTCTCCGGGACAGGGGGCCTCGATACGCAGTATTTT CASSFSGTGGLDTQYF
many TRBJ2-1 TRBD2 TRBV28 TGTGCCAGCAGTTTCAGGGCCGGGACTAGCCGTAATGAGCAGTTCTTC CASSFRAGTSRNEQFF
many TRBJ2-7 TRBD2 TRBV12-3/TRBV12-4 TGTGCCAGCAGTCTTCGGGGACTAGCGAACGTGCCCTACGAGCAGTACTTC CASSLRGLANVPYEQYF
few TRBJ1-6 . TRBV28 TGTGCCAGCAGTTTATTCGGGGGCGCGATCGCTAATAATTCACCCCTCCACTTT CASSLFGGAIANNSPLHF
many TRBJ2-1 TRBD2 TRBV10-3 TGTGCCATCAGTGAGTCGGCGGGGGACAATGAGCAGTTCTTC CAISESAGDNEQFF
many TRBJ2-5 TRBD2 TRBV6-1 TGTGCCACCAGATGGACTAGCGGGAGGACAGAGACCCAGTACTTC CATRWTSGRTETQYF
few TRBJ2-5 . TRBV5-1 TGCGCCAGCAGCGAACCCGGGAGTCAAGAGACCCAGTACTTC CASSEPGSQETQYF
few TRBJ2-1 TRBD1 TRBV4-3 TGCGCCAGCAGCCAATTGGTGAGGGGGCGGACCTACAATGAGCAGTTCTTC CASSQLVRGRTYNEQFF
many TRBJ1-1 . TRBV6-2/TRBV6-3 TGTGCCAGCAGTTACGACTTGAACACTGAAGCTTTCTTT CASSYDLNTEAFF
many TRBJ1-1 . TRBV4-1 TGCGCCAGCAGCCAAGATAGGAGCACCGTAGACACTGAAGCTTTCTTT CASSQDRSTVDTEAFF
many TRBJ2-3 . TRBV7-3 TGTGCCAGCAGCTTAACGCTGGGCACAGATACGCAGTATTTT CASSLTLGTDTQYF
many TRBJ2-1 . TRBV12-3/TRBV12-4 TGTGCCAGCAGTTTAGCGCGCAGGGGAGGGAGGAATGAGCAGTTCTTC CASSLARRGGRNEQFF
many TRBJ2-7 . TRBV11-3 TGTGCCAGCAGCCCGTGGACAGCCCCAGTCTACGAGCAGTACTTC CASSPWTAPVYEQYF
. TRBJ2-1 TRBD2 TRBV18 TGTGCCAGCTCATCCGGGACTAGCGGGAGGGCCAGGCTGTTCTTC CASSSGTSGRARLFF
many TRBJ2-1 . TRBV30 TGTGCCTGGAGTGTACTCTACGGGAGTGGCAATGAGCAGTTCTTC CAWSVLYGSGNEQFF
many TRBJ2-7 . TRBV7-2 TGTGCCAGCAGCGAACAGACCCAGCAGTACTTC CASSEQTQQYF
. TRBJ2-3 . TRBV10-1 TGCGCCAGCAGTGATACCCGGTGGCTCCCAGATACGCAGTATTTT CASSDTRWLPDTQYF
. TRBJ2-5 . TRBV11-3 TGTGCCAGCAGCTTAGAAGGACAGAACCAAGAGACCCAGTACTTC CASSLEGQNQETQYF
many TRBJ1-2 TRBD1 TRBV2 TGTGCCAGCATCCGGGACAGGGGAGAAGGCGCTGGCTACACCTTC CASIRDRGEGAGYTF
many TRBJ2-5 . TRBV11-2 TGTGCCAGCAGCACGCCCCGGACCGAACAAGAGACCCAGTACTTC CASSTPRTEQETQYF
. TRBJ2-7 TRBD2 TRBV20-1 TGCAGTGCAAGAAATCTCTTAGCGGGAGCCGTCTCCGAGCAGTACTTC CSARNLLAGAVSEQYF
many TRBJ2-5 . TRBV7-8 TGTGCCAGCAACCTAGGGGGGACTTGGGAGACCCAGTACTTC CASNLGGTWETQYF
many TRBJ1-3 TRBD1 TRBV10-3 TGTGCCATCAGTGGACCCGGGACAGACGACGGAAACACCATATATTTT CAISGPGTDDGNTIYF
many TRBJ2-2 . TRBV3-1 TGTGCCAGCAGCCCCTTAGACACCGGGGAGCTGTTTTTT CASSPLDTGELFF
. TRBJ2-7 TRBD2 TRBV28 TGTGCCAGCAGTTCCGGACTAGCGGGAGGGAGCTTGGGGGGTTACGAGCAGTACTTC CASSSGLAGGSLGGYEQYF
many TRBJ2-5 . TRBV7-8 TGTGCCAGCAGCGCCCACGGGGAATCGGAGACCCAGTACTTC CASSAHGESETQYF
few TRBJ2-3 TRBD2 TRBV9 TGTGCCAGCAGCGTTGGTCAAGCGGGGATCACAGATACGCAGTATTTT CASSVGQAGITDTQYF
many TRBJ2-3 TRBD2 TRBV20-1 TGCAGTGCTAGAGTGGGGACTAGCGGAACCACAGATACGCAGTATTTT CSARVGTSGTTDTQYF
many TRBJ2-2 . TRBV11-3 TGTGCCAGCAGCTTAGGGGTGACAGTCACCGGGGAGCTGTTTTTT CASSLGVTVTGELFF
. TRBJ1-2 TRBD1 TRBV15 TGTGCCACCAGCGTAAACAGGGGGGCGGACTATGGCTACACCTTC CATSVNRGADYGYTF
many TRBJ2-7 . TRBV28 TGTGCCAGCAGTTTAGGGGCAGAGGAGGGGTACGAGCAGTACTTC CASSLGAEEGYEQYF
. TRBJ1-5 . TRBV3-1 TGTGCCAGCAGCCAGTTTTCGGGGCCTAATCAGCCCCAGCATTTT CASSQFSGPNQPQHF
few TRBJ2-5 TRBD2 TRBV12-3/TRBV12-4 TGTGCCAGCAGCTTGGGACTAGCGGGCACAGGGAAGACCCAGTACTTC CASSLGLAGTGKTQYF
many TRBJ2-3 TRBD2 TRBV7-2 TGTGCCAGCAGCTCAGTAGCGGGAGGTATCCCAGATACGCAGTATTTT CASSSVAGGIPDTQYF
. TRBJ1-3 . TRBV3-1 TGTGCCAGCAGCCAAGATCTACAGGACACTGGAAACACCATATATTTT CASSQDLQDTGNTIYF
. TRBJ2-5 TRBD1 TRBV6-1 TGTGCCAGCATCCGGGACAGAGTAAAAGAGACCCAGTACTTC CASIRDRVKETQYF
few TRBJ2-7 . TRBV29-1 TGCAGCGTAAAAACAGTGAGCTCCTACGAGCAGTACTTC CSVKTVSSYEQYF
. TRBJ2-7 TRBD2 TRBV28 TGTGCCAGCAGCCGCGCGGGGGTGGACGGGCAGTACTTC CASSRAGVDGQYF
few TRBJ1-5 . TRBV15 TGTGCCACCAGCAGAGATTATAGTACAGGTCGCCAGCCCCAGCATTTT CATSRDYSTGRQPQHF